This entry lists 13 T cell receptor beta chains sequenced from one sample in a study of Tregs in tolerant kidney transplant recipients. This table comes from immunoSEQ multiplex PCR, and its TCRdb copy is limited to in-frame clones, with some not included. The sample holds about 240,000 clones, about 80% seen once. The sample was CD4+ T cells from blood. The origin of the receptors is a human donor in good health.

This clone showed up just a few times. The gene calls are TRBV6-5 and TRBJ2-7; TRBD2 aligns across 8 bases. Looked up from germline, CDR1 is MNHEY and CDR2 is SVGAGI. This CDR3 comprises 15 residues. V lost 5 bases, J lost 0 bases, and 6 bases stayed unmatched. The CDR3 DNA reads TGTGCCAGCAGTGGACAAGCGGGAGTCTCCTACGAGCAGTACTTC. This gives the protein CASSGQAGVSYEQYF.

V is TRBV5-4 and J is TRBJ1-4; no reliable D call. The CDR3 runs to 15 residues. Trimming shortened V by 3 bases and J by 3 bases, and 12 bases separated the two germline ends. Germline values: CDR1 SGHNT, CDR2 YYREEE (reference sequence). The CDR3 nucleotides are TGTGCCAGCAGCTCGGGATTTGATGCTAATGAAAAACTGTTTTTT. Protein: CASSSGFDANEKLFF.

This clone was counted a few times. At the DNA level, this CDR3 is encoded by other sequences in the same sample as well. The chain uses TRBV4-2 and TRBJ2-7, with TRBD1 identical over 10 bases. V dropped 3 bases and J dropped 6; count of bases not matched to a gene: 5. The CDR3 length is 14 residues. Germline CDR1 and CDR2: LGHNA and YNFKEQ. The CDR3 region is CASSQPGQGPEQYF. The CDR3 nucleotides are TGTGCCAGCAGCCAGCCGGGACAGGGGCCCGAGCAGTACTTC.

This chain links TRBV29-1 with TRBJ1-3; weak D call: TRBD1 (6 bases). The V and J ends lost 6 bases and 0 bases respectively, with 21 bases between them. Per the germline V gene, CDR1 is SQVTM and CDR2 is ANQGSEA. This CDR3 has 17 residues. DNA for the CDR3: TGCAGCGTGACCCTCGCCCGCAGGGGCAGCTCTGGAAACACCATATATTTT. Translation: CSVTLARRGSSGNTIYF.

This clone was observed once. The V call is TRBV11-2, the J call TRBJ2-7; 8 positions agree with TRBD2. CDR1 and CDR2 from the germline V gene are SGHAT and FQNNGV. Trimming cost V 5 bases and J 7 bases; bases outside gene matches: 16. The CDR3 runs 16 residues. This CDR3 reads CASSPRSGSAAGEQYF. Here the CDR3 DNA reads TGTGCCAGCAGCCCGAGAAGCGGGAGTGCCGCTGGAGAGCAGTACTTC.

The rearrangement links TRBV21-1 to TRBJ2-2. TRBV21-1 constitutes a pseudogene. The CDR3 is 18 amino acids. This chain's CDR3 is CASSATSEPQHVTGELFF. The CDR3 coding sequence is TGTGCCAGCAGCGCGACCTCTGAACCTCAACACGTGACCGGGGAGCTGTTTTTT.

V usage is TRBV21-1 and J usage is TRBJ2-5. TRBV21-1 is designated a pseudogene. The CDR3 runs 13 residues. CDR3 amino acids: CASSKENVKTQYF. DNA for the CDR3: TGTGCCAGCAGCAAAGAAAACGTGAAGACCCAGTACTTC.

The chain combines TRBV7-9 with TRBJ1-5; TRBD1 aligns across 8 bases. The CDR3 length is 15 residues. Germline values: CDR1 SEHNR, CDR2 FQNEAQ (reference sequence). V shed 5 bases, J shed 7 bases, and the junction held 10 bases outside the gene matches. CDR3 DNA: TGTGCCAGCAGCGTCGGGACAGGCCCTCGGCAGCCCCAGCATTTT. It codes for CASSVGTGPRQPQHF.

V usage is TRBV18 and J usage is TRBJ2-5; no clear D gene. Trimming took 1 base from V and 4 from J, leaving 7 bases between them. Germline lookup yields CDR1 KGHSH and CDR2 LQKENI. This CDR3 has 13 amino acids. The CDR3 DNA reads TGTGCCAGCTCACCACTGGTAGGAGAGACCCAGTACTTC. It translates to CASSPLVGETQYF.

CDR3 amino acids: CASSLETDEQYF. The CDR3 region has the DNA TGCGCCAGCAGCTTGGAGACAGACGAGCAGTACTTC. This sequence joins TRBV5-1 and TRBJ2-7; tentatively, D is TRBD1 (5 bases). There are 12 residues in the CDR3. The germline V gene has CDR1 SGHRS and CDR2 YFSETQ. V lost 0 bases to trimming and J lost 5 bases, with 6 bases between them.

The chain carries TRBV4-1 and TRBJ1-2; tentatively, D is TRBD1 (5 bases). The CDR3 is made up of 14 amino acids. The germline gives CDR1 MGHRA, CDR2 YSYEKL. V shed 0 bases and J shed 11 bases, with 16 bases lying between them. CDR3 sequence reads: CASSQDGNFREYTF. Written as DNA, the CDR3 is TGCGCCAGCAGCCAAGACGGGAACTTCAGGGAATACACCTTC.

J is TRBJ2-4 and V is TRBV5-8; 7 positions agree with TRBD2. The length of the CDR3 is 16 residues. Unmatched junction bases numbered 11, after V lost 0 bases and J lost 8 bases. The germline gives CDR1 SGHTS, CDR2 YDEGEE. CDR3 region: CASSLAVSSGGDIQYF. CDR3 in DNA: TGTGCCAGCAGCTTGGCCGTGTCTAGCGGAGGGGACATTCAGTACTTC.

The V gene is TRBV21-1, the J gene TRBJ2-2; whether TRBD2, the table's D call, matches the DNA was not checked. TRBV21-1 is described as a pseudogene. This CDR3 region has 17 residues. The CDR3 DNA follows: TGTGCCAGCAGTCGTGAGCGGGAGGGCCGGGGCATCGGGGAGCTGTTTTTT. This translates into CASSREREGRGIGELFF.